Described below is a single T cell receptor (beta chain) sequence and its context. Its antigen remains unknown. The sample comes from a study of cytomegalovirus exposure and HLA in healthy donors. Study information: Out of 398 genotyped donors, less than 85% belonged to the Caucasian-associated ancestry cluster.

The CDR3 is 15 residues long. Germline loops: CDR1 SQVTM, CDR2 ANQGSEA. V trimming: 7 bases; J trimming: 3 bases; junction bases outside the gene matches: 14. General observations from the study: Researchers reported in a later analysis that a missense DCLRE1C variant was tied to TCR beta V- and J-gene trimming. Despite most TCR sequences being rare, some public TCRs occurred in many donors. In a later analysis, at a false discovery rate of 0.05, fewer than 20,000 TCR beta sequences matched HLA alleles.

The PCR had 60 Vbeta and 13 Jbeta primers. The assay was immunoSEQ multiplex PCR, and TCRdb's table has in-frame clones only and misses some. The table lists fewer than 120,000 clones, 76% of them singletons. The sequence was obtained from a man aged 25 to 40 in good health and CMV-seropositive. The rearrangement uses TRBV29-1 and TRBJ2-7; 8 nucleotides agree with TRBD1. The sequenced sample consisted of PBMCs. As DNA, the CDR3 is TGCAGCGCCTTGGCGGGGACAGGAGCTTTCTACGAGCAGTACTTC. Amino acid sequence: CSALAGTGAFYEQYF.